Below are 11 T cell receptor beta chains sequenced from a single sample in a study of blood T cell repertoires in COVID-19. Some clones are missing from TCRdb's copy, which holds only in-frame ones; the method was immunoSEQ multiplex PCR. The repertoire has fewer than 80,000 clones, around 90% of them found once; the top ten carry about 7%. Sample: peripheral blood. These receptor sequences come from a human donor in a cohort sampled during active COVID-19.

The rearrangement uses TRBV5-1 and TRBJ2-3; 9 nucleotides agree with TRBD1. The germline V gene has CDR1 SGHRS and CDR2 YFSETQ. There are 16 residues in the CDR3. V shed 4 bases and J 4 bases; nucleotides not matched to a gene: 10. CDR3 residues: CASSQGGTGKADTQYF. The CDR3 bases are TGCGCCAGCAGCCAGGGGGGGACAGGGAAGGCAGATACGCAGTATTTT.

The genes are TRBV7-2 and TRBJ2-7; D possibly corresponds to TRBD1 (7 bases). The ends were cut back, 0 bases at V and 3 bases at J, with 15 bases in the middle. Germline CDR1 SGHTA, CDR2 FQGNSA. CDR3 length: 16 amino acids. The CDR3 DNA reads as TGTGCCAGCAGCTTAGCTCCGACAGGGACTTTCTACGAGCAGTACTTC. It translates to CASSLAPTGTFYEQYF.

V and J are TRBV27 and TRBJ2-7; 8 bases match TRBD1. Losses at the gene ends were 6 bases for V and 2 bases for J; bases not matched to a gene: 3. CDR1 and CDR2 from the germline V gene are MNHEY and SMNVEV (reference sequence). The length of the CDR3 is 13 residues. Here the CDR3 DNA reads TGTGCCAGCAGGGGACAGGTTACCTACGAGCAGTACTTC. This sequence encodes CASRGQVTYEQYF.

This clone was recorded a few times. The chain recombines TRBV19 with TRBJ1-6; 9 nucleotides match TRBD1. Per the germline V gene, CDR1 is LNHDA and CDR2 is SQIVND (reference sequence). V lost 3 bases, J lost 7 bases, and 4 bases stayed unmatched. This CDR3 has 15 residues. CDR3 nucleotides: TGTGCCAGTAGTATCGGACAGGGGCTAAATTCACCCCTCCACTTT. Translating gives CASSIGQGLNSPLHF.

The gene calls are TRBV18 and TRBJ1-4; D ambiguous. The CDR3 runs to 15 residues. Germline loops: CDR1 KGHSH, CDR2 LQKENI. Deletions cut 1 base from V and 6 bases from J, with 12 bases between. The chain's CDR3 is CASSPRGVRDEKLFF. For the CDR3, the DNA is TGTGCCAGCTCACCACGGGGAGTTCGAGATGAAAAACTGTTTTTT.

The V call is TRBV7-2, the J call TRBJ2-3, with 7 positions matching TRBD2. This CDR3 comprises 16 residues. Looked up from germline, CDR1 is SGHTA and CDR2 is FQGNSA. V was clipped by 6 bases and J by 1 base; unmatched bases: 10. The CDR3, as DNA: TGTGCCAGCAGTCAAAAGGGACGGGGGGGCACAGATACGCAGTATTTT. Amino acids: CASSQKGRGGTDTQYF.

The CDR3 is CASSPSGQGSSNSPLHF. The CDR3 DNA follows: TGTGCCAGCTCACCCTCCGGCCAGGGCTCATCTAATTCACCCCTCCACTTT. V and J are TRBV18 and TRBJ1-6; D is possibly TRBD1 (5 bases). This CDR3 spans 17 amino acids. With 3 bases removed from V and 6 bases from J, the gap between germline ends came to 18 bases. Germline-derived CDR1 and CDR2 are KGHSH and LQKENI.

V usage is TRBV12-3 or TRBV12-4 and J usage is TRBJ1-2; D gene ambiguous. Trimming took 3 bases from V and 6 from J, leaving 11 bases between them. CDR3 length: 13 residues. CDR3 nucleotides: TGTGCCAGCAGTTTGGTCACCCGGGATGGCTACACCTTC. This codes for CASSLVTRDGYTF.

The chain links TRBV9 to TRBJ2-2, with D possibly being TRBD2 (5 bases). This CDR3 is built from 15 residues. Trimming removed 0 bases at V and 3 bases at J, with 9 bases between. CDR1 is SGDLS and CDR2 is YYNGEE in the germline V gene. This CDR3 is CASSVGEGYTGELFF. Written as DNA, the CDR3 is TGTGCCAGCAGCGTAGGTGAGGGCTACACCGGGGAGCTGTTTTTT.

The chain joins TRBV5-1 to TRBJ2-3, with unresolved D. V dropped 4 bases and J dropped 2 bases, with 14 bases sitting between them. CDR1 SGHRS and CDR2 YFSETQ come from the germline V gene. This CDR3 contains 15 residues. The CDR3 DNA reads TGCGCCAGCAGCATTACGACCGGAGCCACAGATACGCAGTATTTT. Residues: CASSITTGATDTQYF.

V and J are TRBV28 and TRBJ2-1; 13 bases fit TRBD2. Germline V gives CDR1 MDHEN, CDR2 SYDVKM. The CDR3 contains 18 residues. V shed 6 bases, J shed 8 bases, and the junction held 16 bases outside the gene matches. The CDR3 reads CASSGPGLAGNFFYEQFF. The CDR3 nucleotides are TGTGCCAGCAGCGGGCCGGGACTAGCGGGAAATTTCTTCTATGAGCAGTTCTTC.